This T cell receptor (beta chain) was profiled in a study of CD8+CD57+ T cells in acquired aplastic anemia. Study background: DNA per sorted CD4+ or CD8+ sample ranged roughly 0.18 to 30 ug, averaging roughly 3.3 ug.

Whole-study findings and limits: Levels of CD8+ Simpson's diversity were not significantly distinct in patients versus controls. Fewer than 35 sequences, all CD8+ CDR3, were shared between patients and controls.

This clonotype was seen repeatedly, ten times or more. Antigen specificity is unknown. CDR1 is LGHNA, CDR2 YSLEER, per germline. V gave up 4 bases and J gave up 0 bases, with 13 bases separating them. The CDR3 runs 15 residues. Genomic DNA provided the template from which TCR beta VDJ and CDR3 profiles were obtained. Using its own MiXCR run on the reads, TCRdb lists one record per CDR3 protein. The sample consists of 300,000 or so distinct CDR3 sequences, approximately 55% of them appearing once. Sequencing input: sorted CD4+, CD8+, or CD8+CD57+ T cells (not recorded which) from PBMCs. This clonotype was sampled from a human donor with severe aplastic anemia or a healthy control (not recorded which). The genes are TRBV4-3 and TRBJ2-7, with D possibly matching TRBD1 (6 bases). This CDR3 reads CASSRQTGFSYEQYF. The CDR3 coding sequence is TGCGCCAGCAGCCGACAGACAGGCTTCTCCTACGAGCAGTACTTC.